This T cell receptor beta chain is from a study of memory CD8 T cells in hepatitis C reinfection. On the study more broadly: After reinfection, two primary-infection resolvers became chronically infected.

This clone was counted once. Produced via immunoSEQ multiplex PCR; TCRdb's table is partial and in-frame only. Counted here are approximately 46,000 clones, about 88% occurring once; the ten biggest clones make up around 0.7%. This sample's time point: late/post reinfection, 12 to 24 weeks after detection. No in vitro expansion preceded TCR sequencing of the sorted cells. Donors came from people who inject drugs enrolled in HEPCO, Canada. Total naive CD8 T cells were sorted as viable CD3+ CD8+ CD45RO- cells from a couple of donors. Sequenced input: naive CD8+ T cells sorted from blood. This TCR came from a young man with hepatitis C virus infection.

This CDR3 reads CASGGAFF. CDR3 sequence (DNA): TGTGCCAGCGGCGGAGCTTTCTTT. V gene TRBV6-4 combines with J gene TRBJ1-1, with D uncertain. Germline lookup yields CDR1 MRHNA and CDR2 SNTAGT. This CDR3 comprises 8 residues. The V end was cut by 8 bases, the J end by 10 bases, with 5 bases between.